These 5 T cell receptor beta chains came from one sample sequenced in a study of T cell responses to AZD1222 COVID-19 vaccine. TCRdb's copy holds only in-frame clones and misses some; the assay was immunoSEQ multiplex PCR. The sample lists around 150,000 clones, about 91% seen once, with roughly 2% in the top ten. The sequencing here drew on peripheral blood, taken on day 0 of AZD1222 vaccination. The source is an adult in good health.

This clone was recorded only once. CDR3 loop: CASSVAFSGRPNEQFF. DNA for the CDR3: TGTGCCAGCAGCGTAGCTTTTAGCGGGAGACCGAATGAGCAGTTCTTC. The chain has TRBV9 and TRBJ2-1; 9 positions agree with TRBD2. Germline CDR1 reads SGDLS; CDR2 reads YYNGEE. This CDR3 is 16 amino acids long. The ends lost 0 bases at V and 7 bases at J; junction bases unmatched: 8.

The chain couples TRBV11-2 to TRBJ2-3, with TRBD2 identical over 9 bases. Germline CDR1 is SGHAT and CDR2 is FQNNGV. This CDR3 is 15 amino acids long. J lost 1 base, V lost 2 bases, and 1 base had no gene match. The CDR3 region has the DNA TGTGCCAGCAGCTTAATAGCGGGGGGCACAGATACGCAGTATTTT. It encodes CASSLIAGGTDTQYF.

V is TRBV7-8 and J is TRBJ2-7; tentatively, D is TRBD1 (5 bases). The V and J ends lost 2 bases and 6 bases respectively, with 11 bases between them. Germline CDR1 reads SGHVS; CDR2 reads FQNEAQ. This CDR3 comprises 13 residues. CDR3 protein: CASSLQGSGEQYF. CDR3 coding DNA: TGTGCCAGCAGCTTACAGGGCTCGGGCGAGCAGTACTTC.

The V and J genes are TRBV29-1 and TRBJ1-2; 11 nucleotides match TRBD1. The CDR3 is made up of 14 amino acids. V shed 4 bases, J shed 6 bases, and the junction held 7 bases outside the gene matches. Germline CDR1 is SQVTM and CDR2 is ANQGSEA. The CDR3 here is CSVGGDRGRNGYTF. As DNA, the CDR3 is TGCAGCGTTGGAGGGGACAGGGGGAGAAATGGCTACACCTTC.

This chain connects TRBV30 to TRBJ1-6; no clear D. Per the germline V gene, CDR1 is GTSNPN and CDR2 is SVGIG (reference sequence). The CDR3 spans 15 residues. Trimming cost V 0 bases and J 8 bases, with 14 bases left between them. CDR3 loop: CAWSVRGRRDSPLHF. As DNA, the CDR3 is TGTGCCTGGAGTGTACGCGGTCGGCGGGATTCACCCCTCCACTTT.